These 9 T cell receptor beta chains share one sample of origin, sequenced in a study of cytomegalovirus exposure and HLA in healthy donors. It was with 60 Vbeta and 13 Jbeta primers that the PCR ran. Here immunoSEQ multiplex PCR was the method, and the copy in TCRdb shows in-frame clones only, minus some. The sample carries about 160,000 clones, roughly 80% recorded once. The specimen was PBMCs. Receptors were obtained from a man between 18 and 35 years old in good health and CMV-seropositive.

The CDR3 spells CASSPPGASSYEQYF. The CDR3 bases are TGTGCCAGCAGCCCCCCAGGGGCTTCCTCCTACGAGCAGTACTTC. The J gene is TRBJ2-7, the V gene TRBV11-2; perhaps TRBD1 as D (6 bases). The CDR3 length is 15 residues. The V end was cut by 5 bases, the J end by 0 bases, with 14 bases between. In germline, CDR1 is SGHAT, CDR2 FQNNGV. Together with reference TRBV11-2 and TRBJ2-7, the CDR3 gives the full variable domain: EAGVAQSPRYKIIEKRQSVAFWCNPISGHATLYWYQQILGQGPKLLIQFQNNGVVDDSQLPKDRFSAERLKGVDSTLKIQPAKLEDSAVYLCASSPPGASSYEQYFGPGTRLTVT.

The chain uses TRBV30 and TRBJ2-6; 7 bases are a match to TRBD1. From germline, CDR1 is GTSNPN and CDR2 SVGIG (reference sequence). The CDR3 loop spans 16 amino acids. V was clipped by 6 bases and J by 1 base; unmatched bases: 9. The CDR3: CACPTHRGSGANVLTF. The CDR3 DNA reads TGTGCCTGCCCAACCCACAGGGGTTCTGGGGCCAACGTCCTGACTTTC.

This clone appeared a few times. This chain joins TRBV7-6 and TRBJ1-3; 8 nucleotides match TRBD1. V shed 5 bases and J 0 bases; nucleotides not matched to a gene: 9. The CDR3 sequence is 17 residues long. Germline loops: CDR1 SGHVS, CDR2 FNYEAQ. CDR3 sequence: CASSRGLQGDSGNTIYF. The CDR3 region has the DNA TGTGCCAGCAGCCGGGGCTTACAGGGGGACTCTGGAAACACCATATATTTT.

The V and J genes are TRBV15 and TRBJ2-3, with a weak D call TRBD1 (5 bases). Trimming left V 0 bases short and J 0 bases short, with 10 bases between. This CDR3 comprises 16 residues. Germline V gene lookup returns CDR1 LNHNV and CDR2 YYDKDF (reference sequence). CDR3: CATSRDKGPSTDTQYF. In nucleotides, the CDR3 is TGTGCCACCAGCAGAGACAAGGGGCCGAGCACAGATACGCAGTATTTT.

The CDR3 coding sequence is TGTGCCAGCAGGGGGCTAGCGGGGGTATGGGAGACCCAGTACTTC. Its protein product is CASRGLAGVWETQYF. The chain couples TRBV11-2 to TRBJ2-5; 10 nucleotides line up with TRBD2. There are 15 residues in the CDR3. CDR1 and CDR2 (germline): SGHAT, FQNNGV. Trimming at V came to 6 bases and at J to 5 bases, leaving 9 bases not matched to a gene.

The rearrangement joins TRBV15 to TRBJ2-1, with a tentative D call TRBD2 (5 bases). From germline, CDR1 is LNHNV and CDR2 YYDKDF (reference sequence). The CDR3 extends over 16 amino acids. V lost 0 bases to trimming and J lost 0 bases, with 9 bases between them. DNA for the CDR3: TGTGCCACCAGCAGAGATAGCGCTCACTCCTACAATGAGCAGTTCTTC. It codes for CATSRDSAHSYNEQFF. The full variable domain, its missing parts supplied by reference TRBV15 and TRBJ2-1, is DAMVIQNPRYQVTQFGKPVTLSCSQTLNHNVMYWYQQKSSQAPKLLFHYYDKDFNNEADTPDNFQSRRPNTSFCFLDIRSPGLGDTAMYLCATSRDSAHSYNEQFFGPGTRLTVL.

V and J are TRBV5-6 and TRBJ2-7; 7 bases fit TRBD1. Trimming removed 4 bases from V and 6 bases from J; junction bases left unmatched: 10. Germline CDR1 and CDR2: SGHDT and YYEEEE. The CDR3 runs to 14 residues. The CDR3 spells CASSMGRGNREQYF. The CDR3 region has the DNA TGTGCCAGCAGCATGGGCAGGGGGAATCGCGAGCAGTACTTC.

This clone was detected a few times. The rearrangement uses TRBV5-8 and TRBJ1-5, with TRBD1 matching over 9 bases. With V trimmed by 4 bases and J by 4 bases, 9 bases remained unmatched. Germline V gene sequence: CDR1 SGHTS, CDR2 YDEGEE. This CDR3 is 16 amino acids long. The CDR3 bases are TGTGCCAGCAGCCGAATTCCCGGGACAGGGAATCAGCCCCAGCATTTT. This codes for CASSRIPGTGNQPQHF. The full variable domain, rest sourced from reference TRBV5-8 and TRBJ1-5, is EAGVTQSPTHLIKTRGQQATLRCSPISGHTSVYWYQQALGLGLQFLLWYDEGEERNRGNFPPRFSGRQFPNYSSELNVNALELEDSALYLCASSRIPGTGNQPQHFGDGTRLSIL.

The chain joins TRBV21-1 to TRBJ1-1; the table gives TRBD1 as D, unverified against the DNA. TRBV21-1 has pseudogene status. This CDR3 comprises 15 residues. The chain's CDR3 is CASTQIWLMNTEAFF. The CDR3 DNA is TGTGCCAGCACCCAAATATGGCTCATGAACACTGAAGCTTTCTTT.